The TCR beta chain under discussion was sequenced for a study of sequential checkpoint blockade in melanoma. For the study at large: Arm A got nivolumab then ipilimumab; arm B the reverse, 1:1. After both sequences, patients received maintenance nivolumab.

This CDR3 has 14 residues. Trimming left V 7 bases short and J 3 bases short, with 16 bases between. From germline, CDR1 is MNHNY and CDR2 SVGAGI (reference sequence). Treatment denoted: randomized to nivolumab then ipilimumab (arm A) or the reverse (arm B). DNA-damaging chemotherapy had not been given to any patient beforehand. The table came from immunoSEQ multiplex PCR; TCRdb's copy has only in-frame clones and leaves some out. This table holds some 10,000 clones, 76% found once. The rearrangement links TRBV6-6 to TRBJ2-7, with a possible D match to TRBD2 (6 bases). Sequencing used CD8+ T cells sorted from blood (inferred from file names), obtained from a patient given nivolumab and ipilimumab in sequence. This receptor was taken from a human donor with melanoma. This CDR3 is CASTDPDYNYEQYF. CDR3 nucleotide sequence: TGTGCCAGCACCGACCCGGACTACAACTACGAGCAGTACTTC.